The clone carrying this T cell receptor beta chain was recorded a few times. The CDR3 loop spans 14 amino acids. The germline V gene has CDR1 SEHNR and CDR2 FQNEAQ (reference sequence). V was pared by 2 bases and J by 2 bases, with 10 bases between. This entry is derived from a study of beta chain features in type 1 diabetes. cDNA synthesis used the whole RNA isolate, giving expressed TCRB sequences. Repertoires were generated with immunoSEQ multiplex PCR, while TCRdb's copy carries only in-frame clones and drops some. The sample carries about 900,000 clones, 15% to 20% recorded once. Sequenced input: naive CD4+ T cells from blood. The sequence was obtained from a woman in her late teens or twenties in good health. The V and J genes are TRBV7-9 and TRBJ2-7, with D unclear. The DNA of the CDR3 is TGTGCCAGCAGCTTAATAAGTCATGCCTACGAGCAGTACTTC. Translating it yields CASSLISHAYEQYF.